A selection of T cell receptor beta chains follows, all from one sample in a study of T cells after yellow fever vaccination. TCRdb analysed the 5' RACE reads with MiXCR anew, one entry per CDR3 protein. The data show about 350,000 distinct CDR3 sequences, roughly 8.4% seen once. Sequencing was performed on PBMCs, taken more than 35 days after the first yellow fever vaccination. Source of these receptors: a man younger than 35 who received the YFV17D yellow fever vaccine. CDR3s include the opening cysteine and the closing phenylalanine or tryptophan. A D gene is named only where the DNA matches it firmly. Size is omitted from some rows. Given values are once, few, many or a class for expanded clones.

CATLGASTDTQYF | TGTGCCACCCTCGGGGCTAGCACAGATACGCAGTATTTT | many | TRBV10-3 | - | TRBJ2-3
CASSFGTGGYEQFF | TGCGCCAGCAGCTTCGGGACAGGGGGATATGAGCAGTTCTTC | few | TRBV5-1 | TRBD1 | TRBJ2-1
CASSPHGTGGNYGYTF | TGCGCCAGCAGCCCGCATGGGACAGGGGGAAACTATGGCTACACCTTC | few | TRBV4-1 | TRBD1 | TRBJ1-2
CASSWGRAHEQYF | TGTGCCAGCAGCTGGGGCAGGGCCCACGAGCAGTACTTC | - | TRBV5-6 | - | TRBJ2-7
CASSYGTGGTTGELFF | TGTGCCAGCAGTTACGGTACAGGGGGCACCACCGGGGAGCTGTTTTTT | - | TRBV6-5 | TRBD1 | TRBJ2-2
CASSTDRVPTDTQYF | TGTGCCAGCAGTACAGACAGAGTCCCCACAGATACGCAGTATTTT | - | TRBV27 | - | TRBJ2-3
CASSLEQPVPPDTQYF | TGCGCCAGCAGCTTGGAACAACCTGTCCCCCCAGATACGCAGTATTTT | - | TRBV5-1 | - | TRBJ2-3
CAISEPGARVGYTF | TGTGCCATCAGTGAGCCGGGGGCGAGAGTTGGCTACACCTTC | - | TRBV10-3 | - | TRBJ1-2
CSPERAGMRGVGTEAFF | TGCAGCCCTGAACGGGCGGGGATGAGGGGAGTCGGCACTGAAGCTTTCTTT | - | TRBV29-1 | - | TRBJ1-1
CASAPPNEKLFF | TGTGCCAGCGCCCCCCCAAATGAAAAACTGTTTTTT | few | TRBV12-3/TRBV12-4 | - | TRBJ1-4
CASSESTGTGSSPLHF | TGCGCCAGCAGTGAGTCAACCGGGACAGGGAGTTCACCCCTCCACTTT | few | TRBV10-2 | TRBD1 | TRBJ1-6
CASSSLSGGRETQYF | TGTGCCAGCAGCTCCCTTAGCGGGGGGAGAGAGACCCAGTACTTC | few | TRBV5-4 | TRBD2 | TRBJ2-5
CASSPGTGGVGETQYF | TGTGCCAGCAGTCCCGGGACAGGGGGCGTGGGGGAGACCCAGTACTTC | - | TRBV27 | TRBD1 | TRBJ2-5
CASSPHSGAPYNEQFF | TGTGCCAGCAGCCCTCATAGCGGGGCCCCCTACAATGAGCAGTTCTTC | - | TRBV7-3 | TRBD2 | TRBJ2-1
CASSPRVAGFTDTQYF | TGTGCCAGCTCACCACGGGTAGCGGGGTTCACAGATACGCAGTATTTT | - | TRBV18 | TRBD2 | TRBJ2-3
CASSPSSDPRDTGELFF | TGTGCCAGCAGTCCTTCGAGTGACCCGCGAGACACCGGGGAGCTGTTTTTT | few | TRBV27 | - | TRBJ2-2
CASSFQGLYTF | TGTGCCAGCAGCTTCCAGGGACTATACACCTTC | - | TRBV7-2 | - | TRBJ1-2
CASSSRGEGEQYF | TGTGCCAGCAGCTCCAGGGGGGAGGGAGAGCAGTACTTC | - | TRBV7-9 | - | TRBJ2-7
CASSVAGTGARETQYF | TGTGCCAGCAGCGTAGCCGGGACAGGGGCCCGAGAGACCCAGTACTTC | many | TRBV9 | TRBD1 | TRBJ2-5
CASSPTGDTEAFF | TGCGCCAGTTCGCCGACAGGGGACACTGAAGCTTTCTTT | many | TRBV5-1 | TRBD1 | TRBJ1-1
CASSVNGGAVEEQYF | TGTGCCAGCAGTGTAAACGGGGGGGCCGTGGAAGAGCAGTACTTC | few | TRBV2 | TRBD2 | TRBJ2-7
CSVQRNTEAFF | TGCAGCGTTCAACGGAACACTGAAGCTTTCTTT | few | TRBV29-1 | - | TRBJ1-1
CASSLGQLYAETQYF | TGTGCCAGCAGCTTGGGACAGCTTTATGCAGAGACCCAGTACTTC | - | TRBV5-4 | - | TRBJ2-5
CASSPRTGVQPQHF | TGTGCCAGCAGTCCACGGACAGGGGTCCAGCCCCAGCATTTT | - | TRBV12-3/TRBV12-4 | TRBD1 | TRBJ1-5
CASSMGLAGVDTQYF | TGTGCCAGTAGTATGGGACTAGCGGGGGTGGATACGCAGTATTTT | - | TRBV19 | TRBD2 | TRBJ2-3
CAGGRGNSNQPQHF | TGTGCCGGGGGCAGGGGGAATAGCAATCAGCCCCAGCATTTT | few | TRBV9 | TRBD1 | TRBJ1-5
CASSPGQGPGIGFF | TGTGCCAGCAGTCCAGGACAGGGCCCGGGAATTGGTTTCTTT | - | TRBV12-3/TRBV12-4 | TRBD1 | TRBJ1-1